The clone carrying this T cell receptor beta chain was counted ten times or more. Antigen: not known. The 5'RACE template-switching step produced TCR cDNA and added a universal primer site and UMIs. TCRdb reprocessed the 5' RACE reads via MiXCR and lists one record per CDR3 protein. The sample includes just under 600,000 distinct CDR3 sequences, 13% of them seen just once. The sample belongs to a study of T cells after yellow fever vaccination. As for the study in general: Those fractions that held only low numbers of cells were prepared using the SMART-Seq v4 Ultra Low Input RNA kit.

CDR3 length: 17 amino acids. Germline CDR1 DFQATT, CDR2 SNEGSKA (reference sequence). Trimming took 8 bases from V and 3 from J; bases not matched to a gene: 15. Overall study findings and caveats: Post-booster reappearance was seen for most primary-vaccination clones (around 96% CD4, 88% CD8). Peaking faster, on day 5 versus 15, the secondary response was nonetheless weaker.

The clonotype originates from a man between 25 and 39 years old who received the YFV17D yellow fever vaccine. The sequenced sample was PBMCs, obtained on the day of the yellow fever booster vaccination. The V and J genes are TRBV20-1 and TRBJ2-1; the match to TRBD2 covers 11 bases. CDR3 coding DNA: TGCAGTCTAAAGGGGACTAGCGGCACTATCGGCTACAATGAGCAGTTCTTC. Protein: CSLKGTSGTIGYNEQFF.